This TCR beta chain appears in the sequencing data of a study of blood T cell repertoires in COVID-19. Overall study context: Specimens from acute and convalescent COVID-19 originated in the United States, Italy and Spain. PBMCs, B-cell-depleted T cells, or T cells provided the cDNA or gDNA that made up the material.

V dropped 4 bases and J dropped 4; count of bases not matched to a gene: 12. Germline V lookup: CDR1 MNHNS, CDR2 SASEGT. The CDR3 contains 17 residues. Original analysis: Amplification of reference gene primers was used by the study to estimate nucleated cell counts. The data were produced by immunoSEQ multiplex PCR, yet TCRdb's version contains in-frame clones alone and is incomplete. Clone size and the V and J calls come from that table; the DNA yielded D and trimming. This table holds just over 650,000 clones, about 90% found once. In its sample, this clone was seen once. The sequence came from a woman aged 18-35 years with acute or convalescent COVID-19. The chain joins TRBV6-1 to TRBJ1-2, with TRBD1 matching 10 bases. Sequenced input: peripheral blood. The CDR3 DNA sequence: TGTGCCAGCAGTGTCATTCGGACAGGGGGTTCCGGCTATGGCTACACCTTC. Its protein is CASSVIRTGGSGYGYTF.